Listed below are T cell receptor beta chains from one sample, sequenced in a study of blood T cell repertoires in COVID-19. Generated by immunoSEQ multiplex PCR, the TCRdb table keeps only in-frame clones and is missing some. Here the sample spans fewer than 300,000 clones, 90% to 95% being singletons. The sequencing input was peripheral blood. The receptors come from a woman aged 30 to 39 with COVID-19, enrolled during active disease. The CDR3 runs from the conserved cysteine through the conserved F or W. The order of the fields is J gene, clone size, CDR3 length, D gene, V gene, CDR3 DNA, CDR3 protein. The D gene is left open where the match is weak. Expanded clones get a size class; other rows say once, few or many, or leave the size out.

j_gene: TRBJ1-1; abundance: -; len: 15; d_gene: -; v_gene: TRBV14; CDR3nt: TGTGCCAGCAGCCAAGTTGCCAGGGTGCCGTATGACGCTTTCTTT; CDR3aa: CASSQVARVPYDAFF
j_gene: TRBJ2-1; abundance: -; len: 15; d_gene: TRBD2; v_gene: TRBV19; CDR3nt: TGTGCCAGTAGGGTCTCTGAGGGACTAGGGTTAGAGCAGTTCTTC; CDR3aa: CASRVSEGLGLEQFF
j_gene: TRBJ2-3; abundance: -; len: 17; d_gene: TRBD2; v_gene: TRBV30; CDR3nt: TGTGCCTGGATAAATCCTTTAGCGGGAGGGGTCACAGATACGCAGTATTTT; CDR3aa: CAWINPLAGGVTDTQYF
j_gene: TRBJ2-5; abundance: -; len: 14; d_gene: TRBD1; v_gene: TRBV9; CDR3nt: TGTGCCAGCAGCGCAGGACAGGGGAAAGAGACCCAGTACTTC; CDR3aa: CASSAGQGKETQYF
j_gene: TRBJ2-1; abundance: -; len: 15; d_gene: -; v_gene: TRBV29-1; CDR3nt: TGCAGCGTTGAAGGGGTAGCGAGCTCCTACAATGAGCAGTTCTTC; CDR3aa: CSVEGVASSYNEQFF
j_gene: TRBJ2-3; abundance: -; len: 15; d_gene: TRBD2; v_gene: TRBV27; CDR3nt: TGTGCCAGCAGTTTATCGGACGGGAGGACAGATACGCAGTATTTT; CDR3aa: CASSLSDGRTDTQYF
j_gene: TRBJ2-5; abundance: once; len: 14; d_gene: TRBD1; v_gene: TRBV27; CDR3nt: TGTGCCAGCAGTCTGACAGGGGGGCAAGAGACCCAGTACTTC; CDR3aa: CASSLTGGQETQYF
j_gene: TRBJ2-1; abundance: -; len: 14; d_gene: -; v_gene: TRBV7-2; CDR3nt: TGTGCCAGCAGCTTAGCTCCCCGCGACAATGAGCAGTTCTTC; CDR3aa: CASSLAPRDNEQFF
j_gene: TRBJ2-1; abundance: -; len: 17; d_gene: TRBD2; v_gene: TRBV7-2; CDR3nt: TGTGCCAGCAGCTTACTGCCTAGCGGGAGTCGGTACAATGAGCAGTTCTTC; CDR3aa: CASSLLPSGSRYNEQFF
j_gene: TRBJ2-2; abundance: -; len: 17; d_gene: -; v_gene: TRBV28; CDR3nt: TGTGCCAGCAGTCAAACGTTGACGACAGTTAACACCGGGGAGCTGTTTTTT; CDR3aa: CASSQTLTTVNTGELFF
j_gene: TRBJ2-4; abundance: once; len: 17; d_gene: TRBD1; v_gene: TRBV30; CDR3nt: TGTGCCTGGAGTGATGAAGGGACAGGGAGGCTGATCGGCATTCAGTACTTC; CDR3aa: CAWSDEGTGRLIGIQYF
j_gene: TRBJ1-1; abundance: -; len: 14; d_gene: -; v_gene: TRBV15; CDR3nt: TGTGCCACCAGCAGTCAGTCAGGGGTCACTGAAGCTTTCTTT; CDR3aa: CATSSQSGVTEAFF
j_gene: TRBJ2-7; abundance: -; len: 16; d_gene: TRBD1; v_gene: TRBV6-1; CDR3nt: TGTGCCAGCAGTGCCTCCGCGACAGGGGGCTTTAACGAGCAGTACTTC; CDR3aa: CASSASATGGFNEQYF
j_gene: TRBJ1-2; abundance: -; len: 16; d_gene: -; v_gene: TRBV7-8; CDR3nt: TGTGCCAGCAGCCCCTCGGGCCAGGGATCTTTCTATGGCTACACCTTC; CDR3aa: CASSPSGQGSFYGYTF
j_gene: TRBJ2-3; abundance: -; len: 15; d_gene: TRBD1; v_gene: TRBV7-9; CDR3nt: TGTGCCAGCAGCTCACCGGGACAGAGCACAGATACGCAGTATTTT; CDR3aa: CASSSPGQSTDTQYF
j_gene: TRBJ1-1; abundance: -; len: 12; d_gene: -; v_gene: TRBV2; CDR3nt: TGTGCCAGCAGCTTTACGGGGGCTGAAGCTTTCTTT; CDR3aa: CASSFTGAEAFF
j_gene: TRBJ1-1; abundance: -; len: 16; d_gene: TRBD1; v_gene: TRBV7-9; CDR3nt: TGTGCCAGCAGCCCCTCAGGGGACAGGGGGAACACTGAAGCTTTCTTT; CDR3aa: CASSPSGDRGNTEAFF